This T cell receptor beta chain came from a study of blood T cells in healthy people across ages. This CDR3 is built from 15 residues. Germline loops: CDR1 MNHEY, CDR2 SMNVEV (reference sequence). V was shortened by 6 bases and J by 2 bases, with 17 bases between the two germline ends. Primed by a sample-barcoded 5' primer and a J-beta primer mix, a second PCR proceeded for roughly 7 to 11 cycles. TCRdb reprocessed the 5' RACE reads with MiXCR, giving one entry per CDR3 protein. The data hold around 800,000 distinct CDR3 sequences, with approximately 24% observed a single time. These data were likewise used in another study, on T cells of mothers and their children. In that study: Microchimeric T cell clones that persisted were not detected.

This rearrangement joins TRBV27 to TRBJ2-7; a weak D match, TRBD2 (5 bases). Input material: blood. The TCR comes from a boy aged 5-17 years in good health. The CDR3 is CASRRAALIAYEQYF. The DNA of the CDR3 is TGTGCCAGCAGGCGGGCGGCCTTAATTGCCTACGAGCAGTACTTC.